This TCR beta chain originates from a study of OX40 agonist ivuxolimab in advanced cancers. Study-wide context: Ivuxolimab, which is an agonistic anti-OX40 (CD134) antibody, was administered to the patients. Males comprised 82.7% of the group, whose mean age was approximately 61 years (range roughly 23 to 80).

Blood specimens came from baseline, cycle 4 day 1, and cycle 7 day 1. The germline V gene encodes CDR1 SGHTA and CDR2 FQGTGA. Trimming took 5 bases from V and 2 from J, leaving 22 bases between them. The CDR3 consists of 19 residues. TCRdb keeps only in-frame clones here, not all; method: immunoSEQ multiplex PCR. Here the sample spans tens of thousands of clones, 80% being singletons. The specimen was CD4+ or CD8+ T cells sorted from blood, collected in a trial of the OX40 agonist ivuxolimab. This rearrangement joins TRBV7-3 to TRBJ2-6, with D possibly matching TRBD2 (6 bases). The origin of this receptor is an adult with an advanced solid tumor such as melanoma, head and neck, liver or kidney cancer. CDR3 sequence (DNA): TGTGCCAGCAGCCCAAGGGGCGGGAAAATCGATCCTGGGGCCAACGTCCTGACTTTC. Encoded protein: CASSPRGGKIDPGANVLTF.